This T cell receptor (beta chain) originates from a study of blood T cell repertoires in COVID-19. Across the whole study: Whether acute or convalescent, the COVID-19 samples came from the United States, Italy and Spain. From T cells, B-cell-depleted T cells, or PBMCs came the material, which was cDNA or gDNA.

In the authors' methods: Amplifying reference gene primers gave estimates of nucleated cell counts. Profiling relied on immunoSEQ multiplex PCR, and the TCRdb table lists in-frame clones only, not all of them. V and J calls and clone size are copied from that table; D and trimming were computed from the DNA. The data show tens of thousands of clones, with less than 85% seen just once and 10% to 15% held by the top ten. CDR3 length: 13 amino acids. V was clipped by 6 bases and J by 4 bases, with 12 bases between them. The chain employs TRBV12-3 or TRBV12-4 and TRBJ1-2; tentative D call: TRBD1 (6 bases). This TCR derives from a man in his 60s with active COVID-19. Sequenced: peripheral blood. The CDR3 nucleotides are TGTGCCAGCAGCCACCAAGGGGGCTATGGCTACACCTTC. Translating it yields CASSHQGGYGYTF.